The clone carrying this T cell receptor (beta chain) has only a few counts. Its specificity is not known. The PCR employed 60 Vbeta primers together with 13 Jbeta primers. The data were produced by immunoSEQ multiplex PCR, yet TCRdb's version contains in-frame clones alone and is incomplete. The top ten clones hold under 3% of a sample with some 90,000 clones, 65% to 85% of them seen once. The sample comes from a study of cytomegalovirus exposure and HLA in healthy donors. Across the study: HLA-typed donors were the source of about 85 million unique TCRs held in an early data release. Findings of the study overall: Some TCR beta chains (about 170 of them) were listed as cytomegalovirus-associated. Most of the TCR beta V segments (in an earlier analysis) were productive either about 87% or about 30% of the time.

The CDR3 runs 14 residues. The ends were cut back, 2 bases at V and 2 bases at J, with 9 bases in the middle. Germline assignment: CDR1 SNHLY and CDR2 FYNNEI. The donors, nominally healthy at sampling, likely had unrecorded immune exposures. Sequenced sample: PBMCs. This chain joins TRBV2 and TRBJ1-2; D is uncertain. The clonotype originates from a female donor in good health and CMV-seropositive. CDR3 in DNA: TGTGCCAGCAGTGAACTAGGAGGAAACTATGGCTACACCTTC. This gives the protein CASSELGGNYGYTF.